This T cell receptor beta chain was recovered during a study of cytomegalovirus exposure and HLA in healthy donors. Study observations and caveats: From TCR beta sequences, most subjects' HLA-A and HLA-B alleles were reportedly predicted accurately. Fewer N-insertions than the roughly 600-donor mean were reportedly shown by an Asian-associated ancestry cluster in a later analysis. It was about 150 TCR beta chains that were listed as cytomegalovirus-associated.

Likely unrecorded immune exposures existed in these nominally healthy donors. The PCR was carried out with 60 Vbeta primers and 13 Jbeta primers. The protocol was immunoSEQ multiplex PCR, while the TCRdb copy is restricted to in-frame clones and leaves out a portion. Altogether fewer than 150,000 clones are present, under 80% being singletons, with the ten largest covering approximately 30%. As regards this clone: Antigen unknown.

The origin of this receptor is a man in his fifties or sixties in good health and CMV-seropositive. The sequenced material came from PBMCs.

The CDR3 loop is CASSLRLGTERYEQYF. CDR3 DNA: TGTGCCAGCAGCTTAAGGCTAGGGACAGAGCGCTACGAGCAGTACTTC. The chain joins TRBV11-2 to TRBJ2-7; TRBD1 matches 7 bases. Germline CDR1 SGHAT, CDR2 FQNNGV. V trimming: 2 bases; J trimming: 3 bases; junction bases outside the gene matches: 10. This CDR3 comprises 16 residues.